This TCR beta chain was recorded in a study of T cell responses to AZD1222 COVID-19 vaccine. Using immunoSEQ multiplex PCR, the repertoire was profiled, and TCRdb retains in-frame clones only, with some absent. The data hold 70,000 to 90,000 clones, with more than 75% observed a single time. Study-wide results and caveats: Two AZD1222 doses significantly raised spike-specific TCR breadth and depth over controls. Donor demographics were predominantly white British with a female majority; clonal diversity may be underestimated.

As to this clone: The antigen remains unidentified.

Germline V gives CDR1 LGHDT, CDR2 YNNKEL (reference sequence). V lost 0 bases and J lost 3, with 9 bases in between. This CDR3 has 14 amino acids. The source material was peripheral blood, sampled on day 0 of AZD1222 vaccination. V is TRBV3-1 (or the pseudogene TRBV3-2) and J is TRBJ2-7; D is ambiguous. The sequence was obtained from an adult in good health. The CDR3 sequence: CASSQDPGNYEQYF. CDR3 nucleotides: TGTGCCAGCAGCCAAGATCCAGGAAACTACGAGCAGTACTTC.